This is a list of T cell receptor beta chains from one sample in a study of cytomegalovirus exposure and HLA in healthy donors. The protocol was immunoSEQ multiplex PCR, while the TCRdb copy is restricted to in-frame clones and leaves out a portion. The sample contains roughly 150,000 clones, roughly 82% of which appear only once. Sample: PBMCs. The receptor source for this set is a woman between 45 and 60 years old in good health and CMV-seropositive. Both conserved end residues are part of each CDR3. D genes are given only for firm matches. Clone size, where shown, is once, few, many, or a class for clones that have expanded.

CDR3nt: TGTGCCAGCAGCAGACCATTTTTGACATGGGGGGACCTTTTTACGGTTTGTGAAAAACTGTTTTTT
CDR3aa: CASSRPFLTWGDLFTVCEKLFF
j_gene: TRBJ1-4
d_gene: .
abundance: many
v_gene: TRBV21-1

CDR3nt: TGTGCCAGCAGCCCCGTCAGGGATAATGAAAAACTGTTTTTT
CDR3aa: CASSPVRDNEKLFF
j_gene: TRBJ1-4
d_gene: .
abundance: .
v_gene: TRBV5-6

CDR3nt: TGTTCCAGCAGCCCCCCCCGCGGTGGCTACACCTTC
CDR3aa: CSSSPPRGGYTF
j_gene: TRBJ1-2
d_gene: .
abundance: few
v_gene: TRBV7-9

CDR3nt: TGTGCCAGTAGTATGGCCCCCTCGCTTTTCCCAGAGACCCAGTACTTC
CDR3aa: CASSMAPSLFPETQYF
j_gene: TRBJ2-5
d_gene: .
abundance: .
v_gene: TRBV19

CDR3nt: TGTGCCAGCAGTGTGGACACTGCTGGAAACACCATATATTTT
CDR3aa: CASSVDTAGNTIYF
j_gene: TRBJ1-3
d_gene: .
abundance: .
v_gene: TRBV2

CDR3nt: TGTGCCAGCAGCTGGGGACAGGGGACTAATTCACCCCTCCACTTT
CDR3aa: CASSWGQGTNSPLHF
j_gene: TRBJ1-6
d_gene: TRBD1
abundance: .
v_gene: TRBV5-4

CDR3nt: TGCGCCAGCAGCTCCCCACAGGGATTGCACACTGAAGCTTTCTTT
CDR3aa: CASSSPQGLHTEAFF
j_gene: TRBJ1-1
d_gene: .
abundance: .
v_gene: TRBV5-1

CDR3nt: TGTGCCAGTAACACCCTGACAGGGGGCAGGCCCCAGCATTTT
CDR3aa: CASNTLTGGRPQHF
j_gene: TRBJ1-5
d_gene: TRBD1
abundance: .
v_gene: TRBV19

CDR3nt: TGCAGTGCTAGCTCAGGGGGTAGCTACACCTTC
CDR3aa: CSASSGGSYTF
j_gene: TRBJ1-2
d_gene: TRBD1
abundance: .
v_gene: TRBV20-1

CDR3nt: TGTGCCAGCAGCCCGGGACAGGGGGCGAACACCGGGGAGCTGTTTTTT
CDR3aa: CASSPGQGANTGELFF
j_gene: TRBJ2-2
d_gene: TRBD1
abundance: .
v_gene: TRBV5-4

CDR3nt: TGTGCCAGCAGCTTAGGTGCAGGGGGCTTTATGGGCTATGGCTACCCCTTC
CDR3aa: CASSLGAGGFMGYGYPF
j_gene: TRBJ1-2
d_gene: TRBD1
abundance: .
v_gene: TRBV7-2

CDR3nt: TGTGCCAGCACCAGGGACAGGGGGACCTACAATGAGCAGTTCTTC
CDR3aa: CASTRDRGTYNEQFF
j_gene: TRBJ2-1
d_gene: TRBD1
abundance: .
v_gene: TRBV6-1

CDR3nt: TGTGCCAGCAGTGGAAGGACAGGGGGCGTTAGCACTGAAGCTTTCTTT
CDR3aa: CASSGRTGGVSTEAFF
j_gene: TRBJ1-1
d_gene: TRBD1
abundance: .
v_gene: TRBV2

CDR3nt: TGTGCCAGCAGCCTGAGCGCAGGGGTGGGAAAACTGTTTTTT
CDR3aa: CASSLSAGVGKLFF
j_gene: TRBJ1-4
d_gene: .
abundance: once
v_gene: TRBV7-8

CDR3nt: TGTGCCAGCAGTTACTCCCCCGACAGTCTGAACACTGAAGCTTTCTTT
CDR3aa: CASSYSPDSLNTEAFF
j_gene: TRBJ1-1
d_gene: .
abundance: many
v_gene: TRBV6-6

CDR3nt: TGTGCCAGTAGTATGTACCTGGGACAGGGTTACGAGCAGTACTTC
CDR3aa: CASSMYLGQGYEQYF
j_gene: TRBJ2-7
d_gene: TRBD1
abundance: .
v_gene: TRBV19

CDR3nt: TGTGCCAGCACTGGGACAGGGGGCCCTAAAAATCAGCCCCAGCATTTT
CDR3aa: CASTGTGGPKNQPQHF
j_gene: TRBJ1-5
d_gene: TRBD1
abundance: .
v_gene: TRBV2

CDR3nt: TGTGCCAGCAGCGAGGGGGTCAGGGGACGCGATGGCTACACCTTC
CDR3aa: CASSEGVRGRDGYTF
j_gene: TRBJ1-2
d_gene: .
abundance: few
v_gene: TRBV9

CDR3nt: TGTGCCAGCTCCGAGAGCAGGGGGTGGGGCACTGAAGCTTTCTTT
CDR3aa: CASSESRGWGTEAFF
j_gene: TRBJ1-1
d_gene: TRBD1
abundance: .
v_gene: TRBV18

CDR3nt: TGTGCCAGCATGCGGGGAGAGACCCAGTACTTC
CDR3aa: CASMRGETQYF
j_gene: TRBJ2-5
d_gene: .
abundance: .
v_gene: TRBV27

CDR3nt: TGTGCCAGCTCACCAGTTTCTGGGGGCTACCATGGCTACACCTTC
CDR3aa: CASSPVSGGYHGYTF
j_gene: TRBJ1-2
d_gene: .
abundance: .
v_gene: TRBV18

CDR3nt: TGTGCCAGCAGCTTGCAGGAGGGGCTCGGCTATGGCTACACCTTC
CDR3aa: CASSLQEGLGYGYTF
j_gene: TRBJ1-2
d_gene: .
abundance: .
v_gene: TRBV5-4

CDR3nt: TGCGCCAGCGGTAGACAGGGCGGGCAGCCCCAGCATTTT
CDR3aa: CASGRQGGQPQHF
j_gene: TRBJ1-5
d_gene: TRBD1
abundance: .
v_gene: TRBV10-2